This entry concerns a single T cell receptor beta chain. These data originate in a study of blood T cell repertoires in COVID-19. Looking at the study overall: The samples span acute and convalescent COVID-19 from the United States, Italy and Spain.

Germline trimming cut 7 bases from V and 7 bases from J; bases unmatched to any gene: 8. CDR3 size: 16 residues. Germline V gene sequence: CDR1 ENHRY, CDR2 SYGVKD. Original handling: Estimation of nucleated cell counts relied on the amplification of reference gene primers. Sequencing used immunoSEQ multiplex PCR; TCRdb keeps in-frame clones, though not all of them. The DNA was the basis for D and trimming; V, J and clone size are from that table. The table shows under 250,000 clones, with about four fifths occurring only once. The gene calls are TRBV10-3 and TRBJ2-2; 14 bases map to TRBD2. This sequence was found in a woman aged 45 to 65 with acute or convalescent COVID-19. The sample was peripheral blood. The CDR3, as DNA: TGTGCCATCACCACGGGACTAGCGGGAGTAGGCGGGGAGCTGTTTTTT. It is translated as CAITTGLAGVGGELFF.